A selection of T cell receptor beta chains follows, all from one sample in a study of CD8 T cells in ankylosing spondylitis. TCRdb reanalysed the 5' RACE reads using MiXCR and keeps one entry per CDR3 protein. The sample includes under 250,000 distinct CDR3 sequences, 30% to 40% of them seen just once. The sample taken for sequencing was blood, either unsorted or a sorted T cell fraction (not recorded which). All receptors come from a male donor with ankylosing spondylitis or in good health (not recorded which). The CDR3 runs from the conserved cysteine through the conserved F or W. D genes are given only for firm matches. Size is stated for part of the rows, as once, few or many counts, or as a class when the clone is expanded.

DNA: TGCAGTGCTATCGGGGGGGACACTATGAGGAAGTCCCAGTACTTC
CDR3: CSAIGGDTMRKSQYF
V: TRBV20-1
D: TRBD2
size: few
length: 15
J: TRBJ2-5

DNA: TGTGCCAGCAGCTCAGGAGAGGGTTATGGCTACACCTTC
CDR3: CASSSGEGYGYTF
V: TRBV7-9
D: -
size: few
length: 13
J: TRBJ1-2

DNA: TGTGCCAGCAGCTGGACAGGGGGCGGCCACAATGAGCAGTTCTTC
CDR3: CASSWTGGGHNEQFF
V: TRBV7-2
D: TRBD1
size: -
length: 15
J: TRBJ2-1

DNA: TGTGCCAGCAGCGGGACCGGACGGTACTACGAGCAGTACTTC
CDR3: CASSGTGRYYEQYF
V: TRBV5-5
D: -
size: few
length: 14
J: TRBJ2-7

DNA: TGTGCCAGCAGCTTCGCGGGGGTATACAATGAGCAGTTCTTC
CDR3: CASSFAGVYNEQFF
V: TRBV7-2
D: TRBD2
size: -
length: 14
J: TRBJ2-1

DNA: TGTGCCAGCACCTCGTATAGCGGGGGGTCAAATGAGCAGTTCTTC
CDR3: CASTSYSGGSNEQFF
V: TRBV12-3/TRBV12-4
D: TRBD2
size: -
length: 15
J: TRBJ2-1

DNA: TGCAGTGCTAGACCCTTGGTAGCGGGGGGCACAGATACGCAGTATTTT
CDR3: CSARPLVAGGTDTQYF
V: TRBV20-1
D: TRBD2
size: -
length: 16
J: TRBJ2-3

DNA: TGTGCCACCAGCAGAGGGGCCGGGGACAATGAGCAGTTCTTC
CDR3: CATSRGAGDNEQFF
V: TRBV15
D: -
size: -
length: 14
J: TRBJ2-1

DNA: TGTGCCAGCAGCTTAGGGTGGGGGACAGGGGTACCGCAAGAGACCCAGTACTTC
CDR3: CASSLGWGTGVPQETQYF
V: TRBV7-6
D: TRBD1
size: -
length: 18
J: TRBJ2-5

DNA: TGCAGTGCTAGAGTAGGTATGCGGGGCTACTACGAGCAGTACTTC
CDR3: CSARVGMRGYYEQYF
V: TRBV20-1
D: -
size: -
length: 15
J: TRBJ2-7

DNA: TGTGCCGCCGCGGGACAGGGCTCCTACGAGCAGTACTTC
CDR3: CAAAGQGSYEQYF
V: TRBV10-3
D: TRBD1
size: -
length: 13
J: TRBJ2-7

DNA: TGCGCCAGCAGCTTGAGTCCGGCAGACGGCGACGAGCAGTACTTC
CDR3: CASSLSPADGDEQYF
V: TRBV5-1
D: -
size: -
length: 15
J: TRBJ2-7

DNA: TGTGCCAGCAGCGTATCCCCCCATAGTGAAGCTTTCTTT
CDR3: CASSVSPHSEAFF
V: TRBV9
D: -
size: -
length: 13
J: TRBJ1-1

DNA: TGTGCCAGCTCACCAGGCGCGGGGGACACTGAAGCTTTCTTT
CDR3: CASSPGAGDTEAFF
V: TRBV18
D: -
size: -
length: 14
J: TRBJ1-1

DNA: TGCGCCAGCAGCTTGGGGACAGGAGATTTCACAGATACGCAGTATTTT
CDR3: CASSLGTGDFTDTQYF
V: TRBV5-1
D: TRBD1
size: -
length: 16
J: TRBJ2-3

DNA: TGTGCCAGCAGCCGAAACTTTGTGGGCGGGGAGCTGTTTTTT
CDR3: CASSRNFVGGELFF
V: TRBV7-6
D: -
size: -
length: 14
J: TRBJ2-2

DNA: TGTGCCAGCAGGGGCGTGTTGGATACGCAGTATTTT
CDR3: CASRGVLDTQYF
V: TRBV12-3/TRBV12-4
D: -
size: few
length: 12
J: TRBJ2-3

DNA: TGTGCCAGCAGCTTAGGGGACAGGGATAAAGAGACCCAGTACTTC
CDR3: CASSLGDRDKETQYF
V: TRBV7-9
D: TRBD1
size: -
length: 15
J: TRBJ2-5

DNA: TGTGCCAGCAGCCCAAATTCTGGATCTGGGGCCAACGTCCTGACTTTC
CDR3: CASSPNSGSGANVLTF
V: TRBV7-2
D: -
size: -
length: 16
J: TRBJ2-6

DNA: TGCAGTGCCCGAAATATAACAGGTTCGAACACTGAAGCTTTCTTT
CDR3: CSARNITGSNTEAFF
V: TRBV20-1
D: -
size: -
length: 15
J: TRBJ1-1

DNA: TGTGCCAGCAGTCGGGACAATGCCAAAGATACGCAGTATTTT
CDR3: CASSRDNAKDTQYF
V: TRBV2
D: -
size: -
length: 14
J: TRBJ2-3

DNA: TGTGCCAGCACCCGAACAGGGGATATTAACTATGGCTACACCTTC
CDR3: CASTRTGDINYGYTF
V: TRBV12-3/TRBV12-4
D: TRBD1
size: few
length: 15
J: TRBJ1-2

DNA: TGCAGTGCTGGGGGGGTCGATACGCAGTATTTT
CDR3: CSAGGVDTQYF
V: TRBV20-1
D: TRBD2
size: -
length: 11
J: TRBJ2-3

DNA: TGTGCCAGCATTGTTGACAGGTTTAGCAATCAGCCCCAGCATTTT
CDR3: CASIVDRFSNQPQHF
V: TRBV12-3/TRBV12-4
D: -
size: -
length: 15
J: TRBJ1-5

DNA: TGTGCCAGCAGCTCCGGGGGAGTCCAGTTCTTC
CDR3: CASSSGGVQFF
V: TRBV12-3/TRBV12-4
D: -
size: -
length: 11
J: TRBJ2-1

DNA: TGCGCCAGCAGCTTGGAGGGCGGGGGGCCCACCTACGAGCAGTACTTC
CDR3: CASSLEGGGPTYEQYF
V: TRBV5-1
D: TRBD2
size: -
length: 16
J: TRBJ2-7

DNA: TGTGCCAGCAGCTGGGACAGGGAGAGCTCTGGGGCCAACGTCCTGACTTTC
CDR3: CASSWDRESSGANVLTF
V: TRBV7-9
D: TRBD1
size: once
length: 17
J: TRBJ2-6

DNA: TGTGCCAGCAGCGTAGGAGAGGAGGGACGAGCCTCCTACAATGAGCAGTTCTTC
CDR3: CASSVGEEGRASYNEQFF
V: TRBV9
D: -
size: -
length: 18
J: TRBJ2-1

DNA: TGTGCCAGCAGTTCCCCCGGGACAGGGATTAACTATGGCTACACCTTC
CDR3: CASSSPGTGINYGYTF
V: TRBV6-5
D: TRBD1
size: few
length: 16
J: TRBJ1-2

DNA: TGTGCCAGCAGCTTGGGGGCAGGGGGTATAGATGAAGCTTTCTTT
CDR3: CASSLGAGGIDEAFF
V: TRBV5-5
D: TRBD1
size: few
length: 15
J: TRBJ1-1

DNA: TGCAGCGTTCCGGTCAGGAACCTAATGGGCTCCTACGAGCAGTACTTC
CDR3: CSVPVRNLMGSYEQYF
V: TRBV29-1
D: -
size: few
length: 16
J: TRBJ2-7

DNA: TGTGCCAGCGCGAAGCCAGCGACCTACGAGCAGTACTTC
CDR3: CASAKPATYEQYF
V: TRBV28
D: -
size: -
length: 13
J: TRBJ2-7

DNA: TGCGCCAGCAGCCCCGGGACAGACCTAGGGCGCGGCTACACCTTC
CDR3: CASSPGTDLGRGYTF
V: TRBV5-1
D: TRBD1
size: -
length: 15
J: TRBJ1-2

DNA: TGCGCCAGCAGGGTGGGACTGCCAGATACGCAGTATTTT
CDR3: CASRVGLPDTQYF
V: TRBV5-1
D: -
size: -
length: 13
J: TRBJ2-3

DNA: TGTGCCAGCAGACACCGGGACGCCAGAACGGGGACTGAAGCTTTCTTT
CDR3: CASRHRDARTGTEAFF
V: TRBV6-1
D: -
size: few
length: 16
J: TRBJ1-1

DNA: TGTGCCAGCAGGCCCTCGGGCCTAGGGGAGACCCAGTACTTC
CDR3: CASRPSGLGETQYF
V: TRBV7-9
D: -
size: few
length: 14
J: TRBJ2-5

DNA: TGTGCCAGCAGCTTGGGATACAGGGGGACGGAAGAGACCCAGTACTTC
CDR3: CASSLGYRGTEETQYF
V: TRBV7-8
D: TRBD1
size: few
length: 16
J: TRBJ2-5

DNA: TGCAGTGCTAGCAGGGAGCCCTCACAAGAGACCCAGTACTTC
CDR3: CSASREPSQETQYF
V: TRBV20-1
D: -
size: -
length: 14
J: TRBJ2-5

DNA: TGTGCCAGCACCTCTTCAGGCTACGAGCAGTACTTC
CDR3: CASTSSGYEQYF
V: TRBV12-3/TRBV12-4
D: -
size: few
length: 12
J: TRBJ2-7

DNA: TGCAGCGTTGAGGGCCCCGGGACTAGCGGGGGAGCCAAAAACATTCAGTACTTC
CDR3: CSVEGPGTSGGAKNIQYF
V: TRBV29-1
D: TRBD2
size: -
length: 18
J: TRBJ2-4

DNA: TGTGCCAGCGAAGGGTTTGCCAATCAGCCCCAGCATTTT
CDR3: CASEGFANQPQHF
V: TRBV6-1
D: -
size: -
length: 13
J: TRBJ1-5

DNA: TGTGCCAGCAGCTCCACACAGGACAGGTCGGGGGAGACCCAGTACTTC
CDR3: CASSSTQDRSGETQYF
V: TRBV28
D: TRBD1
size: -
length: 16
J: TRBJ2-5

DNA: TGCGCCAGCAGCTTCCTGGCAGGAGACAATCAGCCCCAGCATTTT
CDR3: CASSFLAGDNQPQHF
V: TRBV5-1
D: -
size: -
length: 15
J: TRBJ1-5

DNA: TGTGCCAGCCGCAATTCGGGGGGTGAAAAACTGTTTTTT
CDR3: CASRNSGGEKLFF
V: TRBV7-9
D: -
size: -
length: 13
J: TRBJ1-4

DNA: TGTGCCAGCAGCACCGACACCCCGGGCACCGGGGAGCTGTTTTTT
CDR3: CASSTDTPGTGELFF
V: TRBV7-9
D: -
size: -
length: 15
J: TRBJ2-2

DNA: TGTGCCAACCCAACTACCGCCGGGGAGCTGTTTTTT
CDR3: CANPTTAGELFF
V: TRBV6-6
D: -
size: -
length: 12
J: TRBJ2-2

DNA: TGCATGGTGGGCCGACCTAATGAAAAACTGTTTTTT
CDR3: CMVGRPNEKLFF
V: TRBV20-1
D: -
size: -
length: 12
J: TRBJ1-4

DNA: TGCAGTGCTAGAGGTGGAGAGACCCAGTACTTC
CDR3: CSARGGETQYF
V: TRBV20-1
D: -
size: many
length: 11
J: TRBJ2-5

DNA: TGTGCCAGCAGCGTAGGCCCGACTAGCGGGAGTAATGAGCAGTTCTTC
CDR3: CASSVGPTSGSNEQFF
V: TRBV9
D: TRBD2
size: once
length: 16
J: TRBJ2-1

DNA: TGCGCCAGCAGTGCGGCGGGGGGGATCAATACGCAGTATTTT
CDR3: CASSAAGGINTQYF
V: TRBV4-1
D: TRBD2
size: -
length: 14
J: TRBJ2-3

DNA: TGTGCTAGTGGTTTGGTAATAGCGGGGGGACAAGATACGCAGTATTTT
CDR3: CASGLVIAGGQDTQYF
V: TRBV12-5
D: TRBD2
size: -
length: 16
J: TRBJ2-3

DNA: TGCGCCAGCAGCATTGGGACAGGAGATCAGCAGTACTTC
CDR3: CASSIGTGDQQYF
V: TRBV5-1
D: TRBD1
size: -
length: 13
J: TRBJ2-7

DNA: TGTGCCAGCAGCCCTCACATAGTTCCCCAGCAGTACTTC
CDR3: CASSPHIVPQQYF
V: TRBV12-3/TRBV12-4
D: -
size: few
length: 13
J: TRBJ2-7

DNA: TGTGCCAGCAGCCGACAGGGTTGGACCGGGGAGCTGTTTTTT
CDR3: CASSRQGWTGELFF
V: TRBV6-1
D: TRBD1
size: -
length: 14
J: TRBJ2-2

DNA: TGCAGCGTTGAAGCGGGGCAGGGCCCCAAGTACTTC
CDR3: CSVEAGQGPKYF
V: TRBV29-1
D: -
size: few
length: 12
J: TRBJ2-5

DNA: TGTGCCATCAGTCCCCGCTCGGGCGGGGGGGTCAATGAGCAGTTCTTC
CDR3: CAISPRSGGGVNEQFF
V: TRBV10-3
D: TRBD2
size: -
length: 16
J: TRBJ2-1

DNA: TGTGCCAGCAGCTCACTAAGGACAGGGCAACAAGAGACCCAGTACTTC
CDR3: CASSSLRTGQQETQYF
V: TRBV7-6
D: TRBD1
size: few
length: 16
J: TRBJ2-5

DNA: TGTGCCAGCAGCCAAGATACGGGGGTAAACGAGCAGTACTTC
CDR3: CASSQDTGVNEQYF
V: TRBV3-1
D: -
size: -
length: 14
J: TRBJ2-7